The 5 T cell receptor beta chains below all came from one sample that was sequenced in a study of OX40 agonist ivuxolimab in advanced cancers. Some clones are missing from TCRdb's copy, which holds only in-frame ones; the method was immunoSEQ multiplex PCR. The data contain 50,000 or so clones, approximately 79% of them singletons. Material: CD4+ or CD8+ T cells sorted from blood, obtained in a trial of the OX40 agonist ivuxolimab. The receptors were sampled from an adult with an advanced solid tumor such as melanoma, head and neck, liver or kidney cancer.

The sample holds one count of this clone. This chain connects TRBV7-2 to TRBJ1-4; D gene unclear. Trimming left V 5 bases short and J 3 bases short, with 10 bases between. The CDR3 totals 14 residues. Germline V CDR1 and CDR2: SGHTA, FQGNSA. The CDR3 DNA sequence: TGTGCCAGCAGCCATTTCGGGTCTAATGAAAAACTGTTTTTT. It encodes CASSHFGSNEKLFF.

This chain connects TRBV7-6 to TRBJ2-7; possible D gene TRBD2, 6 bases. V was trimmed by 4 bases and J by 5 bases, leaving 15 bases between them. The CDR3 is 14 amino acids. Germline V lookup: CDR1 SGHVS, CDR2 FNYEAQ. The CDR3 sequence: CASSSRGGANEQYF. DNA for the CDR3: TGTGCCAGCAGCTCCCGAGGAGGGGCGAACGAGCAGTACTTC.

The chain combines TRBV5-4 with TRBJ2-7; D perhaps matches TRBD1 (5 bases). This CDR3 has 14 residues. From germline, CDR1 is SGHNT and CDR2 YYREEE (reference sequence). Deletions cut 2 bases from V and 7 bases from J, with 16 bases between. CDR3 nucleotides: TGTGCCAGCAGCTTTTCACAGGCGGCGCGGGAGCAGTACTTC. Translated, it gives CASSFSQAAREQYF. Full variable domain (missing parts from reference TRBV5-4 and TRBJ2-7): ETGVTQSPTHLIKTRGQQVTLRCSSQSGHNTVSWYQQALGQGPQFIFQYYREEENGRGNFPPRFSGLQFPNYSSELNVNALELDDSALYLCASSFSQAAREQYFGPGTRLTVT.

The chain links TRBV18 to TRBJ1-1, with a possible D match to TRBD1 (6 bases). The CDR3 runs to 13 residues. Germline-derived CDR1 and CDR2 are KGHSH and LQKENI. Trimming shortened V by 5 bases and J by 4 bases, and 11 bases separated the two germline ends. The DNA of the CDR3 is TGTGCCAGCTCAGGACAGCCGACCACTGAAGCTTTCTTT. The encoded protein is CASSGQPTTEAFF.

The CDR3 DNA follows: TGTGCCAGCAGCAAGAACACTGAAGCTTTCTTT. Protein: CASSKNTEAFF. This chain joins TRBV21-1 and TRBJ1-1. TRBV21-1 is tagged as a pseudogene. This CDR3 is built from 11 residues.